The 24 T cell receptor beta chains presented below share a single source sample, sequenced in a study of blood T cells in healthy people across ages. With a J-beta primer mix and a sample-barcoded 5' primer, a second PCR ran 7 to 11 cycles. TCRdb reprocessed the 5' RACE reads via MiXCR and lists one record per CDR3 protein. The table records some 730,000 distinct CDR3 sequences, 22% of them present only once. What was sequenced was blood. These receptors were obtained from a man in his 70s in good health.

The chain is built from TRBV29-1 and TRBJ1-2, with D tentatively TRBD1 (5 bases). Between the trimmed V and J ends, which lost 1 base and 3 bases, there was a span of 15 bases. The CDR3 sequence is 15 residues long. Per germline, CDR1 SQVTM and CDR2 ANQGSEA. DNA of the CDR3: TGCAGCGTTGAAGGGACTCCGGGACGGGACTATGGCTACACCTTC. Encoded protein: CSVEGTPGRDYGYTF.

The chain carries TRBV7-9 and TRBJ2-6; D ambiguous. Trimming pared 4 bases from V and 6 bases from J, leaving 4 bases between. The germline gives CDR1 SEHNR, CDR2 FQNEAQ (reference sequence). The CDR3 consists of 12 residues. The CDR3, as DNA: TGTGCCAGCAGCTCGGAGGCCAACGTCCTGACTTTC. Translated: CASSSEANVLTF. Based on the CDR3 plus reference TRBV7-9 and TRBJ2-6, the full variable domain is DTGVSQNPRHKITKRGQNVTFRCDPISEHNRLYWYRQTLGQGPEFLTYFQNEAQLEKSRLLSDRFSAERPKGSFSTLEIQRTEQGDSAMYLCASSSEANVLTFGAGSRLTVL.

V and J are TRBV5-1 and TRBJ2-1; D is possibly TRBD1 (6 bases). TRBJ2-5 explains the end of the DNA better; the J call may be wrong. Germline CDR1 is SGHRS and CDR2 is YFSETQ. This CDR3 is built from 15 residues. The CDR3 DNA is TGCGCCAGCAGCTTGGCGCCACAGGGATTGGAGACCCAGTACTTC. Encoded protein: CASSLAPQGLETQYF.

The chain recombines TRBV10-3 with TRBJ1-1; D unresolved. The CDR3 extends over 13 amino acids. The germline gives CDR1 ENHRY, CDR2 SYGVKD. Trimming left V 6 bases short and J 1 base short, with 9 bases between. The CDR3 region has the DNA TGTGCCATCAGGCCGACACAGAACACTGAAGCTTTCTTT. Encoded protein: CAIRPTQNTEAFF.

This clonotype was picked up a small number of times. J is TRBJ2-5 and V is TRBV5-1, with D possibly TRBD1 on 6 matching bases. The CDR3 runs to 14 residues. In germline, CDR1 is SGHRS, CDR2 YFSETQ. The V end was cut by 0 bases, the J end by 5 bases, with 11 bases between. The CDR3 here is CASSLAGTKETQYF. The CDR3 bases are TGCGCCAGCAGCTTGGCCGGGACAAAGGAGACCCAGTACTTC.

The chain has TRBV10-3 and TRBJ1-4; no reliable D call. The germline CDR1 and CDR2 sequences are ENHRY and SYGVKD. V was cut by 6 bases and J by 11 bases, with 13 bases left in between. The CDR3 is 12 amino acids. The DNA of the CDR3 is TGTGCCATCAGCGACGATTGGAGGAAACTGTTTTTT. The encoded protein is CAISDDWRKLFF.

Remarks on this clonotype: The conserved final phenylalanine or tryptophan is absent from the CDR3, which likely points to a read error. The DNA is omitted, as the CDR3 cannot be located on it reliably, and the CDR3 follows TCRdb's listing. The chain recombines TRBV28 with TRBJ1-1; TRBD1, the D gene given by the table, was not confirmed from the DNA. The CDR3 spans 13 residues, counting both ends. Germline CDR1 reads MDHEN; CDR2 reads SYDVKM. CDR3 residues: CASSLFGQNLPKI.

The chain is built from TRBV5-1 and TRBJ2-1; D perhaps matches TRBD1 (6 bases). The end of the DNA aligns better with TRBJ2-7, so the J call may be wrong. The length of the CDR3 is 14 residues. The germline gives CDR1 SGHRS, CDR2 YFSETQ. CDR3 sequence: CASSLWDTANEQYF. The CDR3 DNA follows: TGCGCCAGCAGCTTGTGGGACACCGCCAACGAGCAGTACTTC.

The rearrangement joins TRBV6-2 or TRBV6-3 to TRBJ2-2; possible D gene TRBD2, 6 bases. CDR1 is MNHEY and CDR2 is SVGEGT in the germline V gene. The CDR3 has 12 residues. V lost 6 bases and J 8 bases, leaving 10 bases between the germline ends. In nucleotides, the CDR3 is TGTGCCAGCAGGCGCGGGGCTGGGGAGCTGTTTTTT. Its translation is CASRRGAGELFF.

This clonotype was recorded a few times. J is TRBJ2-1 and V is TRBV14; TRBD2 agrees at 12 bases. This CDR3 is 20 amino acids long. Looked up from germline, CDR1 is SGHDN and CDR2 is FVKESK. J was trimmed by 9 bases and V by 5 bases; bases with no gene match: 23. As DNA, the CDR3 is TGTGCCAGCAGCGAAACAGCCTCTCTGGCTAGCGGGGGGGCGGTTCCTGAGCAGTTCTTC. This codes for CASSETASLASGGAVPEQFF.

This clonotype was counted between two and nine times. This chain joins TRBV14 and TRBJ1-1; D unclear. The CDR3 contains 16 residues. V lost 1 base, J lost 3 bases, and 15 bases lay in between. Germline loops: CDR1 SGHDN, CDR2 FVKESK. The CDR3 reads CASSQVGGRRDTEAFF. CDR3 in DNA: TGTGCCAGCAGCCAAGTCGGTGGAAGGCGGGACACTGAAGCTTTCTTT.

This chain uses TRBV7-2 with TRBJ2-5, with 11 bases aligning to TRBD2. The CDR3 contains 15 residues. The ends lost 2 bases at V and 7 bases at J; junction bases unmatched: 6. Per germline, CDR1 SGHTA and CDR2 FQGNSA. The CDR3 spells CASSLQLAGVVTQYF. The CDR3 coding sequence is TGTGCCAGCAGCTTACAACTAGCGGGAGTTGTGACCCAGTACTTC.

The table lists this clonotype with a few counts. The rearrangement joins TRBV5-1 to TRBJ2-5; D may be TRBD1 (5 bases). In germline, CDR1 is SGHRS, CDR2 YFSETQ. V was pared by 1 base and J by 5 bases, with 18 bases between. The CDR3 consists of 16 residues. In DNA, the CDR3 is TGCGCCAGCAGCTTGAATCCCAGGGTCTCAGGGGAGACCCAGTACTTC. This translates into CASSLNPRVSGETQYF.

This clonotype has more than one count but fewer than ten. The V gene is TRBV6-6, the J gene TRBJ2-7; weak D call: TRBD2 (6 bases). The CDR3 runs to 13 residues. Trimming shortened V by 10 bases and J by 3 bases, and 16 bases separated the two germline ends. Germline V gene data show CDR1 as MNHNY and CDR2 as SVGAGI (reference sequence). In nucleotides, the CDR3 is TGTGCCATTTCGATTAGCGGAGACTACGAGCAGTACTTC. Translated, it gives CAISISGDYEQYF.

This chain links TRBV12-3 or TRBV12-4 with TRBJ1-6; 9 bases line up with TRBD1. The CDR3 contains 14 residues. J gave up 5 bases and V 7 bases, and 3 bases lay outside the gene matches. In DNA, the CDR3 is TGTGCCAGCACCGGACAGGGGAATAATTCACCCCTCCACTTT. Protein: CASTGQGNNSPLHF.

The chain has TRBV29-1 and TRBJ1-2, with D maybe TRBD1 (5 bases). From germline, CDR1 is SQVTM and CDR2 ANQGSEA. Trimming stripped 3 bases from V and 7 bases from J, with 9 bases between. The CDR3 is 11 amino acids. CDR3 loop: CSVDAQVGYTF. The DNA for the CDR3 is TGCAGCGTTGATGCACAGGTTGGCTACACCTTC.

This clonotype was counted between two and nine times. The chain combines TRBV20-1 with TRBJ1-1; maybe TRBD1 (6 bases). V was trimmed by 3 bases and J by 1 base, leaving 15 bases between them. CDR1 and CDR2 (germline): DFQATT, SNEGSKA (reference sequence). The CDR3 loop spans 15 amino acids. The CDR3 region is CSASPGGRTNTEAFF. The CDR3 region has the DNA TGCAGTGCTAGCCCCGGGGGCAGAACGAACACTGAAGCTTTCTTT.

Note on this clonotype: The junction shows a germline mismatch at one end, possibly a read error. The chain links TRBV29-1 to TRBJ1-2, with D uncertain. CDR1 SQVTM and CDR2 ANQGSEA come from the germline V gene. CDR3 size: 11 residues. The CDR3 DNA reads as TGTGAGAGAGGTCGGGACTATGGCTACACCTTC. This sequence encodes CERGRDYGYTF.

This clonotype was picked up a small number of times. This chain links TRBV2 with TRBJ2-4; D not resolved. Trimming took 0 bases from V and 1 from J, leaving 10 bases between them. CDR1 SNHLY and CDR2 FYNNEI come from the germline V gene. CDR3 size: 16 residues. DNA of the CDR3: TGTGCCAGCAGTGAAGCGCTTCGGCTTGCCAAAAACATTCAGTACTTC. Translating it yields CASSEALRLAKNIQYF. Full variable domain (missing parts from reference TRBV2 and TRBJ2-4): EPEVTQTPSHQVTQMGQEVILRCVPISNHLYFYWYRQILGQKVEFLVSFYNNEISEKSEIFDDQFSVERPDGSNFTLKIRSTKLEDSAMYFCASSEALRLAKNIQYFGAGTRLSVL.

This clonotype was observed a handful of times. This chain links TRBV20-1 with TRBJ2-1, with D tentatively TRBD2 (6 bases). Judging by the DNA end, TRBJ2-5 fits better; the J call may be wrong. This CDR3 is 15 amino acids long. CDR1 and CDR2 (germline): DFQATT, SNEGSKA (reference sequence). Written as DNA, the CDR3 is TGCAGTGCTAGGGGATTCCGGGGACTCGGGGAGACCCAGTACTTC. Protein product: CSARGFRGLGETQYF.

The rearrangement uses TRBV7-2 and TRBJ2-7; 9 bases fit TRBD1. The CDR3 spans 20 residues. The V and J ends lost 0 bases and 0 bases, in that order; junction bases with no gene match: 15. Germline values: CDR1 SGHTA, CDR2 FQGNSA. CDR3 DNA: TGTGCCAGCAGCTTAGCGCTAGTGACAGGGGGACTTGATGGCTCCTACGAGCAGTACTTC. Translation: CASSLALVTGGLDGSYEQYF.

This clonotype was observed a few times. The gene calls are TRBV20-1 and TRBJ2-7; tentatively, D is TRBD2 (6 bases). V dropped 3 bases and J dropped 2 bases, with 11 bases sitting between them. There are 13 residues in the CDR3. Germline V lookup: CDR1 DFQATT, CDR2 SNEGSKA (reference sequence). The DNA for the CDR3 is TGCAGTGCTAGGCTAGCGTCGACCTACGAGCAGTACTTC. Translating gives CSARLASTYEQYF.

This clonotype was counted only a few times. The chain recombines TRBV20-1 with TRBJ2-5; 13 bases map to TRBD2. Germline V gives CDR1 DFQATT, CDR2 SNEGSKA (reference sequence). The CDR3 is 16 residues long. The junction had 3 bases not matched to a gene; V was cut back by 2 bases and J by 0 bases. CDR3 bases: TGCAGTGCTAGACCGGGACTAGCGGGGTACCAAGAGACCCAGTACTTC. Translated, it gives CSARPGLAGYQETQYF.

This clonotype was seen repeatedly, ten times or more. Written as DNA, the CDR3 is TGTGCCAGCAGCTTAGGAGGGTCTGACGAGCAGTACGTC. Translated, it gives CASSLGGSDEQYV. The chain is built from TRBV11-2 and TRBJ2-7, with D tentatively TRBD2 (5 bases). The CDR3 is 13 residues long. Trimming took 1 base from V and 5 from J, leaving 9 bases between them. Germline V gene sequence: CDR1 SGHAT, CDR2 FQNNGV.